This TCR beta chain was captured by sequencing in a study of CD8 T cells in Susac syndrome (dated by TCRdb to the late 2010s). Concerning the study at large: Of the Susac syndrome patients who were sequenced, eight were in clinical remission while about six had clinically active disease. Susac syndrome patients were therapy-naive, on corticosteroids (some also receiving IVIg), or on IVIg alone at blood withdrawal. Repertoire sequencing was used to test whether CD8+ T cell activation and differentiation in Susac syndrome was antigen driven. Results the study describes overall, beyond this receptor: The study acknowledged that relatively few individuals were included in the TCR sequencing and HLA analysis. No clonal expansion was detected in the CD4+ T cell repertoire of Susac syndrome patients.

This clonotype was observed a few times. The antigen this receptor binds is unknown. It has no much larger one-base neighbor in the sample; base qualities were not kept. The V and J ends are trimmed by 1 base and 0 bases, leaving 7 bases between them. CDR1 DFQATT and CDR2 SNEGSKA were looked up in the germline V gene (reference sequence). The CDR3 goes from the cysteine to the phenylalanine over 15 residues. Just the 45-base CDR3 DNA is kept, in frame starting at base 1. Peripheral blood CD8+ and CD4+ T cells from healthy donors, Susac syndrome patients and multiple sclerosis patients were profiled using high-throughput TCR beta sequencing. The Susac syndrome patients fulfilled recently defined diagnostic criteria for definite or probable disease. Bulk CD8+ and CD4+ T cells were purified magnetically by negative isolation, whereas CD8+ TEMRA cells were enriched by FACS. Blood was drawn into EDTA tubes, processed within 24 hours, and PBMCs were isolated by density gradient centrifugation. PBMCs intended for TCR sequencing were frozen in liquid nitrogen and were later thawed in a 37 degrees C water bath. The sorted or isolated CD4+, CD8+ and CD8+ TEMRA cells had a purity of 90% or higher.

RNA was extracted with the RNeasy kit and roughly 0.5 to 1 ug was reverse transcribed using random hexamers. The immunoSEQ multiplex PCR assay, which covers 54 Vbeta and 13 Jbeta segments, was used to amplify TCR beta CDR3 regions. To correct PCR amplification bias, a synthetic template baseline was used for both primer optimization and computational correction. The source study handled its data this way. Reads were annotated to V, D and J genes according to IMGT and were analyzed with immunoSEQ Analyzer, with only productive sequences retained. To calculate clonality, Shannon entropy was normalized by log2 of the number of productive unique sequences and then subtracted from one. Public and private clones were assessed among the 100 most prevalent clones of each patient and control. Clones were defined as Susac-specific when absent from the healthy and MS cohorts, from about a thousand published viral clones and from other ImmuneACCESS disease sequences. The public sequencing data were trimmed at Q25 with fastp and processed into clonotypes with MiXCR by TCRdb, which kept only in-frame beta chains. Records with the same CDR3 protein are collapsed into one entry carrying the most frequent genes and DNA. These V and J calls rely on TCRdb rather than the paper's analysis. This sample comprises some 170,000 distinct CDR3 sequences, just under 95% of them detected only once. Together, the top ten hold 0.085% to 0.1% of the sample.

This TCR was sampled from a human donor with Susac syndrome. Input material: CD4+ T cells from PBMCs. The chain is assembled from TRBV20-1 and TRBJ2-6; the D gene is unclear. The DNA sequence is as follows: TGCAGTGCTAGAGTCCCCGGCTCTGGGGCCAACGTCCTGACTTTC. Its product reads: CSARVPGSGANVLTF.